The 25 T cell receptor beta chains given below trace back to one sample, sequenced in a study of T cell changes during pregnancy in multiple sclerosis. Assay: immunoSEQ multiplex PCR; the TCRdb copy retains only in-frame clones and omits some. The profile covers 13,000 or so clones, with about 92% appearing a single time and over 2.5% taken by the ten largest. The sample in question was peripheral blood, obtained in the second trimester of pregnancy. These receptors were obtained from a female donor in good health, enrolled as a control in a pregnancy study.

This chain uses TRBV2 with TRBJ2-7; 11 bases agree with TRBD1. The CDR3 has 13 amino acids. Trimming at V came to 6 bases and at J to 5 bases, leaving 3 bases not matched to a gene. Germline V gene sequence: CDR1 SNHLY, CDR2 FYNNEI. Here the CDR3 reads CASRGQGADEQYF. The CDR3 nucleotides read TGTGCCAGCAGAGGACAGGGGGCTGACGAGCAGTACTTC. Variable domain in full (rest from reference TRBV2 and TRBJ2-7): EPEVTQTPSHQVTQMGQEVILRCVPISNHLYFYWYRQILGQKVEFLVSFYNNEISEKSEIFDDQFSVERPDGSNFTLKIRSTKLEDSAMYFCASRGQGADEQYFGPGTRLTVT.

The chain links TRBV11-2 to TRBJ2-7; TRBD2 matches at 14 bases. Germline CDR1 and CDR2: SGHAT and FQNNGV. V was clipped by 0 bases and J by 0 bases; unmatched bases: 10. The CDR3 totals 20 residues. CDR3 sequence reads: CASSLDLRTSGRPSSYEQYF. The CDR3 coding sequence is TGTGCCAGCAGCTTAGATCTGAGGACTAGCGGGAGGCCCAGCTCCTACGAGCAGTACTTC.

The rearrangement joins TRBV18 to TRBJ1-5; TRBD1 matches at 7 bases. The CDR3 contains 14 residues. From germline, CDR1 is KGHSH and CDR2 LQKENI. The J segment lost 4 bases and the V segment lost 5 bases, leaving 5 bases of the junction unmatched. The CDR3 region is CASSGQGENQPQHF. The CDR3 DNA is TGTGCCAGCTCAGGCCAGGGGGAGAATCAGCCCCAGCATTTT. Full variable domain (remainder filled in from reference TRBV18 and TRBJ1-5): NAGVMQNPRHLVRRRGQEARLRCSPMKGHSHVYWYRQLPEEGLKFMVYLQKENIIDESGMPKERFSAEFPKEGPSILRIQQVVRGDSAAYFCASSGQGENQPQHFGDGTRLSIL.

This chain joins TRBV13 and TRBJ2-6; D is possibly TRBD2 (5 bases). Trimming removed 0 bases at V and 0 bases at J, with 6 bases between. CDR1 is PRHDT and CDR2 is FYEKMQ in the germline V gene (reference sequence). The CDR3 covers 16 residues. The CDR3 region has the DNA TGTGCCAGCAGCTTAGGGGGAGTCTCTGGGGCCAACGTCCTGACTTTC. Translating gives CASSLGGVSGANVLTF.

The gene calls are TRBV7-2 and TRBJ1-2; D is uncertain. The V end lost 1 base, the J end lost 6 bases, and 18 bases lay between the germline ends. The CDR3 covers 16 residues. Per the germline V gene, CDR1 is SGHTA and CDR2 is FQGNSA. CDR3 sequence (DNA): TGTGCCAGCAGCTTAGATCGGTATCGTACAGTCAATGGCTACACCTTC. Translating gives CASSLDRYRTVNGYTF.

The chain is built from TRBV5-6 and TRBJ2-1, with 14 bases that match TRBD2. This CDR3 region has 16 residues. CDR1 SGHDT and CDR2 YYEEEE come from the germline V gene. J was trimmed by 2 bases and V by 4 bases; bases with no gene match: 2. CDR3 amino acids: CASSPTSGRAYNEQFF. CDR3 DNA sequence: TGTGCCAGCAGCCCGACTAGCGGGAGGGCCTACAATGAGCAGTTCTTC.

J is TRBJ2-1 and V is TRBV25-1; D is possibly TRBD1 (6 bases). Trimming removed 3 bases at V and 3 bases at J, with 12 bases between. The CDR3 sequence is 15 residues long. Germline lookup yields CDR1 MGHDK and CDR2 SYGVNS. This CDR3 reads CASSDGGTFYNEQFF. Here the CDR3 DNA reads TGTGCCAGCAGTGATGGGGGCACCTTCTACAATGAGCAGTTCTTC. Using reference TRBV25-1 and TRBJ2-1 for the parts outside the CDR3, the full variable domain is EADIYQTPRYLVIGTGKKITLECSQTMGHDKMYWYQQDPGMELHLIHYSYGVNSTEKGDLSSESTVSRIRTEHFPLTLESARPSHTSQYLCASSDGGTFYNEQFFGPGTRLTVL.

The chain recombines TRBV11-1 with TRBJ2-3, with D possibly being TRBD1 (6 bases). The germline gives CDR1 SGHAT, CDR2 FQDESV (reference sequence). V lost 4 bases and J 2 bases, leaving 13 bases between the germline ends. The CDR3 consists of 15 residues. CDR3 DNA: TGTGCCAGCAGCTCCACAGGGAAGGTCACAGATACGCAGTATTTT. Amino acid sequence: CASSSTGKVTDTQYF.

This clone was found once. The J gene is TRBJ1-2, the V gene TRBV6-7; 9 nucleotides align to TRBD1. TRBV6-7 has ORF status, its function being uncertain. CDR3 size: 16 residues. J gave up 0 bases and V 9 bases, and 11 bases lay outside the gene matches. For the CDR3, the DNA is TGTGCCAGGCCGTTTTGGACAGGGGCGTCTAACTATGGCTACACCTTC. Its protein is CARPFWTGASNYGYTF.

The chain uses TRBV4-3 and TRBJ1-2, with 7 nucleotides matching TRBD1. Germline V gene sequence: CDR1 LGHNA, CDR2 YSLEER. J lost 0 bases, V lost 5 bases, and 3 bases had no gene match. CDR3 length equals 14 residues. DNA for the CDR3: TGCGCCAGCAGCTACACAGGGGCTAACTATGGCTACACCTTC. Its translation: CASSYTGANYGYTF.

This rearrangement joins TRBV10-3 to TRBJ2-6, with D maybe TRBD2 (5 bases). V lost 6 bases to trimming and J lost 0 bases, with 12 bases between them. This CDR3 is built from 16 residues. CDR1 is ENHRY and CDR2 is SYGVKD in the germline V gene. The CDR3 nucleotides read TGTGCCATCAGACCTTCTAGCAACTCTGGGGCCAACGTCCTGACTTTC. Protein: CAIRPSSNSGANVLTF.

V gene TRBV7-2 combines with J gene TRBJ2-7; 12 bases agree with TRBD2. Trimming at V came to 4 bases and at J to 7 bases, leaving 8 bases not matched to a gene. There are 15 residues in the CDR3. Germline V gives CDR1 SGHTA, CDR2 FQGNSA. The CDR3: CASSSTSGRPWEQYF. The CDR3 DNA sequence: TGTGCCAGCAGCTCGACTAGCGGGAGACCCTGGGAGCAGTACTTC.

The chain employs TRBV28 and TRBJ2-3, with 10 bases identical to TRBD2. Unmatched junction bases numbered 1, after V lost 4 bases and J lost 3 bases. Germline V gives CDR1 MDHEN, CDR2 SYDVKM. CDR3 length equals 14 residues. CDR3 region: CASSSSGRTDTQYF. The CDR3 DNA reads TGTGCCAGCAGTTCTAGCGGGAGAACAGATACGCAGTATTTT.

Details on this clone: The junction shows a germline mismatch at one end, possibly a read error. The J gene is TRBJ2-2, the V gene TRBV11-3; TRBD2 aligns across 12 bases. CDR3 size: 12 residues. Per germline, CDR1 SGHNT and CDR2 YENEEA. The CDR3 DNA reads as TGTGCCAGCAGCTTGACTAGCGGGGGGCTGTTTTTT. Translating it yields CASSLTSGGLFF.

The genes are TRBV4-2 and TRBJ2-7, with TRBD2 as a possible D gene (5 bases). Germline V CDR1 and CDR2: LGHNA, YNFKEQ. The CDR3 is made up of 16 amino acids. V shed 0 bases and J shed 0 bases, with 12 bases lying between them. The CDR3 is CASSQENTGISYEQYF. The CDR3 DNA sequence: TGTGCCAGCAGCCAAGAAAATACCGGGATCTCCTACGAGCAGTACTTC.

The V and J genes are TRBV6-1 and TRBJ2-1; 12 nucleotides align to TRBD2. Germline CDR1 and CDR2: MNHNS and SASEGT. The CDR3 sequence is 15 residues long. V lost 2 bases and J lost 7; bases outside the gene matches: 3. CDR3 region: CASSELAGGPNEQFF. CDR3 DNA: TGTGCCAGCAGTGAACTAGCGGGGGGGCCGAATGAGCAGTTCTTC.

V is TRBV28 and J is TRBJ1-3; a possible D gene is TRBD1 (5 bases). This CDR3 comprises 15 residues. Germline CDR1 MDHEN, CDR2 SYDVKM. The germline V and J ends were trimmed by 6 bases and 0 bases, with 12 bases remaining between them. The CDR3 loop reads CASRSGTFSGNTIYF. CDR3 DNA: TGTGCCAGCAGGTCCGGGACTTTCTCTGGAAACACCATATATTTT.

The CDR3 DNA reads TGTGCCAGCAGCCAAGCCCTTGACGGGGGGGCTCAAGAGACCCAGTACTTC. Encoded protein: CASSQALDGGAQETQYF. J is TRBJ2-5 and V is TRBV4-2; 8 bases match TRBD2. The length of the CDR3 is 17 residues. The germline gives CDR1 LGHNA, CDR2 YNFKEQ. The J segment lost 2 bases and the V segment lost 1 base, leaving 9 bases of the junction unmatched.

The chain has TRBV11-3 and TRBJ2-7, with 7 bases fitting TRBD2. V trimming: 5 bases; J trimming: 5 bases; junction bases outside the gene matches: 6. Germline values: CDR1 SGHNT, CDR2 YENEEA. The CDR3 is 13 amino acids. The CDR3 nucleotides read TGTGCCAGCAGCCCCCATAGCGGGCACGAGCAGTACTTC. Translating it yields CASSPHSGHEQYF.

The V call is TRBV28, the J call TRBJ1-6; tentatively, D is TRBD1 (5 bases). V lost 10 bases and J lost 6, with 13 bases in between. Germline lookup yields CDR1 MDHEN and CDR2 SYDVKM. The CDR3 length is 13 residues. Here the CDR3 reads CANQGGGNSPLHF. CDR3 in DNA: TGTGCCAACCAGGGTGGCGGTAATTCACCCCTCCACTTT.

This chain connects TRBV1 to TRBJ1-1. TRBV1 is a recognized pseudogene. This CDR3 has 16 residues. CDR3 sequence (DNA): TGCACCAGCAGCCCACCCCTCGACCGTTCGGGGGCTGAAGCTTTCTTT. Amino acids: CTSSPPLDRSGAEAFF.

V is TRBV4-2 and J is TRBJ1-1; D gene uncertain. This CDR3 has 14 amino acids. Germline lookup yields CDR1 LGHNA and CDR2 YNFKEQ. With 2 bases removed from V and 1 base from J, the gap between germline ends came to 8 bases. CDR3 nucleotide sequence: TGTGCCAGCAGCCAATTGGAGGGGAACACTGAAGCTTTCTTT. This gives the protein CASSQLEGNTEAFF.

The chain recombines TRBV11-1 with TRBJ2-1; D is perhaps TRBD2 (6 bases). The CDR3 is 16 residues long. Germline loops: CDR1 SGHAT, CDR2 FQDESV (reference sequence). The V end was cut by 5 bases, the J end by 6 bases, with 20 bases between. The CDR3 spells CASSLLSAGPINEQFF. In DNA, the CDR3 is TGTGCCAGCAGCCTCCTATCTGCGGGGCCCATCAATGAGCAGTTCTTC.

V gene TRBV5-1 combines with J gene TRBJ2-3; 8 bases line up with TRBD2. The germline gives CDR1 SGHRS, CDR2 YFSETQ. Unmatched junction bases numbered 6, after V lost 2 bases and J lost 1 base. CDR3 length: 16 amino acids. The CDR3 DNA reads TGCGCCAGCAGCTTTTACTCAGCGGGGGGCACAGATACGCAGTATTTT. Translating it yields CASSFYSAGGTDTQYF.

J is TRBJ2-1 and V is TRBV7-3; 8 bases match TRBD2. This CDR3 has 14 residues. The germline V gene encodes CDR1 SGHTA and CDR2 FQGTGA. Trimming at V came to 0 bases and at J to 6 bases, leaving 1 base not matched to a gene. CDR3 protein: CASSLTSGTNEQFF. For the CDR3, the DNA is TGTGCCAGCAGCTTAACTAGCGGGACCAATGAGCAGTTCTTC.